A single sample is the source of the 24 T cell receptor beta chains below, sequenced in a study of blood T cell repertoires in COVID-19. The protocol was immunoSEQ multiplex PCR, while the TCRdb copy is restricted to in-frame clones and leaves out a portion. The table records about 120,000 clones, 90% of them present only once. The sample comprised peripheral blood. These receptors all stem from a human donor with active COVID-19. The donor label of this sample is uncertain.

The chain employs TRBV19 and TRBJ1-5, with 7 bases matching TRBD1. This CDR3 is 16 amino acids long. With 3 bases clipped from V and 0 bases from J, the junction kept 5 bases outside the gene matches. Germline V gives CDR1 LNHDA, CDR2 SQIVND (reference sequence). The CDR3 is CASSIIGGHSNQPQHF. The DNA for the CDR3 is TGTGCCAGTAGTATCATAGGGGGCCATAGCAATCAGCCCCAGCATTTT.

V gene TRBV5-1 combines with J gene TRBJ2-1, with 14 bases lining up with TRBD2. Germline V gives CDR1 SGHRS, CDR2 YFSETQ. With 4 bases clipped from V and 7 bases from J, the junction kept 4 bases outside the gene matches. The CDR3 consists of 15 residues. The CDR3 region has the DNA TGCGCCAGCAGCCGACTAGCGGGGGGGTGGAATGAGCAGTTCTTC. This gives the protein CASSRLAGGWNEQFF.

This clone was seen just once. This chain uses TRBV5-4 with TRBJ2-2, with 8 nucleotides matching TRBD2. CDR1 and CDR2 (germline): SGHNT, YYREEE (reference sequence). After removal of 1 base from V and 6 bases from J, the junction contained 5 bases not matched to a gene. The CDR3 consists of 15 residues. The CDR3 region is CASSLSSGGPGELFF. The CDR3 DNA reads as TGTGCCAGCAGCTTGTCGTCGGGGGGGCCCGGGGAGCTGTTTTTT. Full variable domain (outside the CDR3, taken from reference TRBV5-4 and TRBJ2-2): ETGVTQSPTHLIKTRGQQVTLRCSSQSGHNTVSWYQQALGQGPQFIFQYYREEENGRGNFPPRFSGLQFPNYSSELNVNALELDDSALYLCASSLSSGGPGELFFGEGSRLTVL.

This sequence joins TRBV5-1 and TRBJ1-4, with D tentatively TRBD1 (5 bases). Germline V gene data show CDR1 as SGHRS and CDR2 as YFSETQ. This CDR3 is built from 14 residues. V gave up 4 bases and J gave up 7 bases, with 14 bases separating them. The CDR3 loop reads CASSGQGGGEKLFF. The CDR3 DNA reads TGCGCCAGCAGCGGTCAGGGTGGTGGTGAAAAACTGTTTTTT.

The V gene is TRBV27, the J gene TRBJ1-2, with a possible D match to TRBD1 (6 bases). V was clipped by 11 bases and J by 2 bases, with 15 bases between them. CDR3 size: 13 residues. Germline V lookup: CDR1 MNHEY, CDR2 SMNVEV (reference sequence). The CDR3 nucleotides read TGTGCCTCACGCGAACAGGGAAACTATGGCTACACCTTC. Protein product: CASREQGNYGYTF.

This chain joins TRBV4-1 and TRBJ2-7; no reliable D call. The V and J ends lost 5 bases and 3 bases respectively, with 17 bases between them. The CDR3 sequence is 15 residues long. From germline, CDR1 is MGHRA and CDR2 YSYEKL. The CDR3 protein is CASSSQSDGFYEQYF. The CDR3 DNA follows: TGCGCCAGCAGCTCACAGTCCGACGGATTCTACGAGCAGTACTTC.

CDR3 sequence (DNA): TGCGCCAGCACTCCAGGTTTTAGAGAGACCCAGTACTTC. Its protein product is CASTPGFRETQYF. The chain links TRBV5-1 to TRBJ2-5; the D is unclear. Between the trimmed V and J ends, which lost 6 bases and 4 bases, there was a span of 13 bases. The germline V gene encodes CDR1 SGHRS and CDR2 YFSETQ. The CDR3 spans 13 residues.

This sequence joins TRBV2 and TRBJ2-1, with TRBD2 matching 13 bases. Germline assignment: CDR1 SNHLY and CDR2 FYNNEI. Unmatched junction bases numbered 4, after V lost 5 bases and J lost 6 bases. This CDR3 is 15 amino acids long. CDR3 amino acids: CASSSLAGGGNEQFF. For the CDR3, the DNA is TGTGCCAGCAGTTCACTAGCGGGGGGGGGCAATGAGCAGTTCTTC.

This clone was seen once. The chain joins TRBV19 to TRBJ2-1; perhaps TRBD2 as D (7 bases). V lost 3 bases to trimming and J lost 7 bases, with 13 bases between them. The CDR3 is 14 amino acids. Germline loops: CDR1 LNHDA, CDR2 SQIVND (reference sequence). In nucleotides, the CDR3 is TGTGCCAGTAGTATGGGGGGGCCGGCGAATGAGCAGTTCTTC. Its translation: CASSMGGPANEQFF. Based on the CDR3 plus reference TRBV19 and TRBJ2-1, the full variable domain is DGGITQSPKYLFRKEGQNVTLSCEQNLNHDAMYWYRQDPGQGLRLIYYSQIVNDFQKGDIAEGYSVSREKKESFPLTVTSAQKNPTAFYLCASSMGGPANEQFFGPGTRLTVL.

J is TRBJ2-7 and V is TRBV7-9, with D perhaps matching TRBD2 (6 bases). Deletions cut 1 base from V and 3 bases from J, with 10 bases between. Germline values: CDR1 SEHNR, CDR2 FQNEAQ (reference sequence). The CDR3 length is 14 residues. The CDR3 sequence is CASSLGGEYYEQYF. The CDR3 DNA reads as TGTGCCAGCAGCTTAGGGGGGGAATACTACGAGCAGTACTTC.

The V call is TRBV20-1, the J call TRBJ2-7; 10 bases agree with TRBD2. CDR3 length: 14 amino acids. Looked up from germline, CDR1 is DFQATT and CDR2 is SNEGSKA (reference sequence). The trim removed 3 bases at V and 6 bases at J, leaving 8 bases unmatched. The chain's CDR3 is CSASALAGAFEQYF. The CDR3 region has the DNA TGCAGTGCTAGTGCCCTAGCGGGGGCATTCGAGCAGTACTTC.

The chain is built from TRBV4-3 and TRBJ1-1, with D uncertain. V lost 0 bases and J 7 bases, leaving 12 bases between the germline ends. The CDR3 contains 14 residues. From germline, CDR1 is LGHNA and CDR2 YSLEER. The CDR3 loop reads CASSQDRPTNEAFF. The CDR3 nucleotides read TGCGCCAGCAGCCAAGATCGCCCTACTAATGAAGCTTTCTTT.

The CDR3 here is CASSLAPSGGFNEQFF. CDR3 bases: TGCGCCAGCAGCTTGGCCCCTAGCGGGGGGTTCAATGAGCAGTTCTTC. The chain joins TRBV5-1 to TRBJ2-1; 11 positions agree with TRBD2. Germline assignment: CDR1 SGHRS and CDR2 YFSETQ. Losses at the gene ends were 0 bases for V and 6 bases for J; bases not matched to a gene: 5. CDR3 size: 16 residues. Full variable domain (missing parts from reference TRBV5-1 and TRBJ2-1): KAGVTQTPRYLIKTRGQQVTLSCSPISGHRSVSWYQQTPGQGLQFLFEYFSETQRNKGNFPGRFSGRQFSNSRSEMNVSTLELGDSALYLCASSLAPSGGFNEQFFGPGTRLTVL.

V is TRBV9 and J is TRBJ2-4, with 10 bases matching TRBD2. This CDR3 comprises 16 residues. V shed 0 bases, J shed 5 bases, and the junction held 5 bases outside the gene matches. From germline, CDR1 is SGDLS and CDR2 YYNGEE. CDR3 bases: TGTGCCAGCAGCGTAGGGGTAGCGGGGGGAGAAAACATTCAGTACTTC. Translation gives CASSVGVAGGENIQYF.

CDR3 coding DNA: TGCGCCAGCAGCCAAGATTTGGGGCACACGCGCTCCTACGAGCAGTACTTC. Translated: CASSQDLGHTRSYEQYF. This chain links TRBV4-3 with TRBJ2-7; D is perhaps TRBD1 (5 bases). The CDR3 spans 17 residues. CDR1 LGHNA and CDR2 YSLEER come from the germline V gene. Trimming took off 0 bases at V and 0 bases at J, with 15 bases between the two ends.

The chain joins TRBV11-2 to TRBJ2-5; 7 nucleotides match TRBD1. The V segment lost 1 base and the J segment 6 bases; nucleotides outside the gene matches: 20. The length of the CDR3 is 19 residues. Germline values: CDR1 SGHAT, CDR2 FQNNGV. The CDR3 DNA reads TGTGCCAGCAGCTTAGCCACGGCCCCGGGACAGTCTTGGGTAAAGACCCAGTACTTC. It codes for CASSLATAPGQSWVKTQYF.

CDR3: CAWSTDRGRPEAFF. In DNA form, the CDR3 reads TGTGCCTGGAGTACAGACAGGGGAAGACCTGAAGCTTTCTTT. This rearrangement joins TRBV30 to TRBJ1-1; 8 nucleotides match TRBD1. This CDR3 spans 14 amino acids. V lost 2 bases and J lost 6; bases outside the gene matches: 8. The V gene's germline CDR1 is GTSNPN and CDR2 SVGIG (reference sequence).

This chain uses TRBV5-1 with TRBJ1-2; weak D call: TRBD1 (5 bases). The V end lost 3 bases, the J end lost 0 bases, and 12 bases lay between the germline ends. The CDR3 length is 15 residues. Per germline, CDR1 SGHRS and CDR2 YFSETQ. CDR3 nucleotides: TGCGCCAGCAGCTCAGGAAGGGGTTCTAACTATGGCTACACCTTC. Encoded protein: CASSSGRGSNYGYTF.

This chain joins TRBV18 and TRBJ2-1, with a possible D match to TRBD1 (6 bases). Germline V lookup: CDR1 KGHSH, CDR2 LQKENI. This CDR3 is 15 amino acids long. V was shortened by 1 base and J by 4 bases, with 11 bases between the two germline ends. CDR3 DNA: TGTGCCAGCTCACCACGGCAGGGGCGGTACAATGAGCAGTTCTTC. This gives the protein CASSPRQGRYNEQFF.

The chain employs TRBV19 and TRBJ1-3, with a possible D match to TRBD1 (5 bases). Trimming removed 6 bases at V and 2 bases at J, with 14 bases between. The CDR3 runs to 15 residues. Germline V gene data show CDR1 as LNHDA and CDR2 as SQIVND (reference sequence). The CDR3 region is CASRTVGHPGNTIYF. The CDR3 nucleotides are TGTGCCAGTAGGACAGTGGGTCATCCTGGAAACACCATATATTTT.

Written as DNA, the CDR3 is TGTGCCAGCAGTTCACTGGACAGGGGGCGCCCAGATACGCAGTATTTT. Translated: CASSSLDRGRPDTQYF. The rearrangement joins TRBV28 to TRBJ2-3; 11 bases are a match to TRBD1. The CDR3 covers 16 residues. From germline, CDR1 is MDHEN and CDR2 SYDVKM. The V gene end was trimmed by 4 bases and the J gene end by 4 bases; junction bases not matched to a gene: 7.

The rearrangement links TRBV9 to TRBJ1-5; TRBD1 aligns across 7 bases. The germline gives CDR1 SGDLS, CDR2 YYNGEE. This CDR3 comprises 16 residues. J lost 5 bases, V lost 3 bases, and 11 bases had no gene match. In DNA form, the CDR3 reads TGTGCCAGCAGCGCGGGTGGGCAGGGGGACGATCAGCCCCAGCATTTT. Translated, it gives CASSAGGQGDDQPQHF.

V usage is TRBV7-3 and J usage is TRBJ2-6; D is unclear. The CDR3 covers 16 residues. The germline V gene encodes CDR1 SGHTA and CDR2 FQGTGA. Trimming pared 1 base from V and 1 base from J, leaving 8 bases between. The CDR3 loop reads CASSLNGQSGANVLTF. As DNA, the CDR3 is TGTGCCAGCAGCTTAAATGGCCAATCTGGGGCCAACGTCCTGACTTTC.

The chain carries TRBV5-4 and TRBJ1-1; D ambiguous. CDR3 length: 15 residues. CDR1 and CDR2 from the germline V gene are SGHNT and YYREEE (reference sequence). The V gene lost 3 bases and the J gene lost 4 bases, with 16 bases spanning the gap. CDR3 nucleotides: TGTGCCAGCAGCTCGTACCCGACGGAGGGCACTGAAGCTTTCTTT. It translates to CASSSYPTEGTEAFF.